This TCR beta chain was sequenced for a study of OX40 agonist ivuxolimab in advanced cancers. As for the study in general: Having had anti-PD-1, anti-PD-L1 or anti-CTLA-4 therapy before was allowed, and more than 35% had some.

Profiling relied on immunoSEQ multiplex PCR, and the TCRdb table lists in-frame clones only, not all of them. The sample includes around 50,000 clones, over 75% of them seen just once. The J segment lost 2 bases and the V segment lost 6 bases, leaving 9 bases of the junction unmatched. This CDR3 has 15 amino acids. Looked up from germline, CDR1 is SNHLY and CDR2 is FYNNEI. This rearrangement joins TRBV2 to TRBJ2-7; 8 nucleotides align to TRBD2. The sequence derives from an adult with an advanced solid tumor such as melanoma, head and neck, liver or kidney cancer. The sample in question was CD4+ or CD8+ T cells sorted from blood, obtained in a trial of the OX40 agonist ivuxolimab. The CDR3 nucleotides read TGTGCCAGCAGGTGGGGTAGCGGGAAAGCCTACGAGCAGTACTTC. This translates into CASRWGSGKAYEQYF.